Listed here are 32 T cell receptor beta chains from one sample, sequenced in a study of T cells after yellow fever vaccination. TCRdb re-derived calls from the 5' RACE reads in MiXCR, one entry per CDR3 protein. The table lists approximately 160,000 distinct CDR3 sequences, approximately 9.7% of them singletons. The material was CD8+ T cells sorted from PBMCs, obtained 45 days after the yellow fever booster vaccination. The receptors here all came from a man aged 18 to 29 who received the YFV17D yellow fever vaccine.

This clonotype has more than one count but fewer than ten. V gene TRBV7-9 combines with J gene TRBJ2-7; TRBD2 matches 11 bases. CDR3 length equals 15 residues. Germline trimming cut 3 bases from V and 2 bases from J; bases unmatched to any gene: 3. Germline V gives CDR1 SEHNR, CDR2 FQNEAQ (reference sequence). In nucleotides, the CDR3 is TGTGCCAGCAGCTTCCCTAGCGGGGGGACCTACGAGCAGTACTTC. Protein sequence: CASSFPSGGTYEQYF.

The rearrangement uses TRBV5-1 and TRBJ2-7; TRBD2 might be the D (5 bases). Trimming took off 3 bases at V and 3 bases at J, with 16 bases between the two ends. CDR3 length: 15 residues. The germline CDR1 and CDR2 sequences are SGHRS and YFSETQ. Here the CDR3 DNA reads TGCGCCAGCAGCTCCCCCAATGAGGGTGTCTACGAGCAGTACTTC. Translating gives CASSSPNEGVYEQYF.

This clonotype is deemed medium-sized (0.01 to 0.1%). Here the CDR3 reads CASSFMPDRNEKLFF. The CDR3 DNA reads as TGTGCCAGCAGTTTCATGCCAGACCGAAATGAAAAACTGTTTTTT. This chain links TRBV27 with TRBJ1-4; D call uncertain. Germline CDR1 MNHEY, CDR2 SMNVEV (reference sequence). The CDR3 has 15 residues. V gave up 3 bases and J gave up 5 bases, with 13 bases separating them. Using reference TRBV27 and TRBJ1-4 for the parts outside the CDR3, the full variable domain is EAQVTQNPRYLITVTGKKLTVTCSQNMNHEYMSWYRQDPGLGLRQIYYSMNVEVTDKGDVPEGYKVSRKEKRNFPLILESPSPNQTSLYFCASSFMPDRNEKLFFGSGTQLSVL.

DNA of the CDR3: TGTGCCACGGGGGGACAGAACTTAAACTACAATGAGCAGTTCTTC. Translated: CATGGQNLNYNEQFF. The chain has TRBV7-8 and TRBJ2-1; either TRBD1 or TRBD2 may fit D (7 bases each). V lost 10 bases and J 3 bases, leaving 19 bases between the germline ends. The CDR3 is made up of 15 amino acids. The germline V gene encodes CDR1 SGHVS and CDR2 FQNEAQ.

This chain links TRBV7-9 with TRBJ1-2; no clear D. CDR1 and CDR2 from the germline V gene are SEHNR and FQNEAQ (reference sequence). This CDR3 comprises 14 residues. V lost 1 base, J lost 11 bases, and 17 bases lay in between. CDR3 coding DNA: TGTGCCAGCAGCTTAGATCGCCGAGGAAGGAGTTACACCTTC. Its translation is CASSLDRRGRSYTF. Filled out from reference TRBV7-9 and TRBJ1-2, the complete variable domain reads DTGVSQNPRHKITKRGQNVTFRCDPISEHNRLYWYRQTLGQGPEFLTYFQNEAQLEKSRLLSDRFSAERPKGSFSTLEIQRTEQGDSAMYLCASSLDRRGRSYTFGSGTRLTVV.

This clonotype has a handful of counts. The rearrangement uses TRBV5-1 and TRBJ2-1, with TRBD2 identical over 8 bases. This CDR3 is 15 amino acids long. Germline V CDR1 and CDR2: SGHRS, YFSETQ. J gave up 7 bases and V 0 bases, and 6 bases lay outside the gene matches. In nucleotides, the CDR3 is TGCGCCAGCAGCTTGGCCGGGGGGGCCTGGAATGAGCAGTTCTTC. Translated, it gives CASSLAGGAWNEQFF.

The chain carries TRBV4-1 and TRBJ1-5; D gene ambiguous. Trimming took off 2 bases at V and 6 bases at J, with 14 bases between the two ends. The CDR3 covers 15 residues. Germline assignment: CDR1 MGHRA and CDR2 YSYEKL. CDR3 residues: CASSQSGFPLQPQHF. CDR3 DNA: TGCGCCAGCAGCCAAAGCGGATTTCCCCTTCAGCCCCAGCATTTT.

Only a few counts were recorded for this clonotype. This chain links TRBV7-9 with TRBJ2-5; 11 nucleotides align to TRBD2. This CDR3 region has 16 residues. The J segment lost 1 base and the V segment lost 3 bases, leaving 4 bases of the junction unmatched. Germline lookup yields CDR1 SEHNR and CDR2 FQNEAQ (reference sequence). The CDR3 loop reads CASSFPTSGAQETQYF. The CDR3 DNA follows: TGTGCCAGCAGCTTTCCGACTAGCGGGGCCCAAGAGACCCAGTACTTC.

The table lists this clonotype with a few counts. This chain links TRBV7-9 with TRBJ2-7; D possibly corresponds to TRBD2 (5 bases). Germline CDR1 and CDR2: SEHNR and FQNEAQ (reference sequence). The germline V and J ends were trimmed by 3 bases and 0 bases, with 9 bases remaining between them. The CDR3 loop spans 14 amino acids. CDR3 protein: CASSFGIRSYEQYV. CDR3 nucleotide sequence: TGTGCCAGCAGCTTCGGGATTCGCTCCTACGAGCAGTACGTC.

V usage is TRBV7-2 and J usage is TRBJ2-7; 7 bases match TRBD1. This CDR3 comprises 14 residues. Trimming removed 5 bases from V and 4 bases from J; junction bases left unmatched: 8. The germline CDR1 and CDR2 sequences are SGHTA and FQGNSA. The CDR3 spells CASSLEQGLYEQYF. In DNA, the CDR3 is TGTGCCAGCAGCCTTGAACAGGGGTTGTACGAGCAGTACTTC. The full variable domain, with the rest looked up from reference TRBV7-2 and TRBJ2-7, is GAGVSQSPSNKVTEKGKDVELRCDPISGHTALYWYRQSLGQGLEFLIYFQGNSAPDKSGLPSDRFSAERTGGSVSTLTIQRTQQEDSAVYLCASSLEQGLYEQYFGPGTRLTVT.

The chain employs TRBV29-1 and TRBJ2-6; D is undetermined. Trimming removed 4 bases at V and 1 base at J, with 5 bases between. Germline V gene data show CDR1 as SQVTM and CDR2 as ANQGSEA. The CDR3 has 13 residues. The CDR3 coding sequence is TGCAGCGTTGGAAGTTCTGGGGCCAACGTCCTGACTTTC. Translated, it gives CSVGSSGANVLTF.

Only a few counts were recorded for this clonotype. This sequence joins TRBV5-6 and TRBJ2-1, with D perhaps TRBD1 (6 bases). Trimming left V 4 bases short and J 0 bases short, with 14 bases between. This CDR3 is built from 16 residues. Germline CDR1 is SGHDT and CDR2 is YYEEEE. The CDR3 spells CASSRTALSSYNEQFF. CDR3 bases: TGTGCCAGCAGCCGGACAGCCTTGAGCTCCTACAATGAGCAGTTCTTC.

CDR3 loop: CATSDPTGTERDTDTQYF. In DNA, the CDR3 is TGTGCCACCAGTGATCCGACGGGGACTGAAAGAGACACAGATACGCAGTATTTT. The chain has TRBV24-1 and TRBJ2-3; weak D call: TRBD2 (6 bases). V lost 3 bases and J lost 2, with 20 bases in between. The CDR3 runs 18 residues. Germline assignment: CDR1 KGHDR and CDR2 SFDVKD.

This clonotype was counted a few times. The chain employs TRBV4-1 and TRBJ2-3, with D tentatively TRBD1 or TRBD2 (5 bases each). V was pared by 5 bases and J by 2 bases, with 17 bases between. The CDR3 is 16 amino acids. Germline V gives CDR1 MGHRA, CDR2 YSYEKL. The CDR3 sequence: CASSSRRAGLTDTQYF. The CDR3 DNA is TGCGCCAGCAGCTCGCGGCGGGCAGGGCTCACAGATACGCAGTATTTT.

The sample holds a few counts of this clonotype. CDR3 bases: TGTGCCAGCAGCTCCGGGGGAAGCCGTAATGAAAAACTGTTTTTT. This encodes CASSSGGSRNEKLFF. The chain joins TRBV7-9 to TRBJ1-4, with D perhaps matching TRBD1 (5 bases). Trimming cost V 4 bases and J 4 bases, with 13 bases left between them. Germline CDR1 is SEHNR and CDR2 is FQNEAQ (reference sequence). The CDR3 has 15 residues. The whole variable domain, remainder taken from reference TRBV7-9 and TRBJ1-4, is DTGVSQNPRHKITKRGQNVTFRCDPISEHNRLYWYRQTLGQGPEFLTYFQNEAQLEKSRLLSDRFSAERPKGSFSTLEIQRTEQGDSAMYLCASSSGGSRNEKLFFGSGTQLSVL.

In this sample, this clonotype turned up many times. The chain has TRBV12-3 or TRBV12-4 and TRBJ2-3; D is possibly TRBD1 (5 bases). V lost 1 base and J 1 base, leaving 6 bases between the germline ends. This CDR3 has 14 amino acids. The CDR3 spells CASSLEGGTDTQYF. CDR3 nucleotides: TGTGCCAGCAGTTTAGAAGGGGGCACAGATACGCAGTATTTT.

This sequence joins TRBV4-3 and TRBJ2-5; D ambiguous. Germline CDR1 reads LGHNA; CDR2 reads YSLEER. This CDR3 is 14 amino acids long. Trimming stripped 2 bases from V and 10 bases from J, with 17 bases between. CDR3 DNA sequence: TGCGCCAGCAGCCAATCCCTCGGACGGTGGGACCAGTACTTC. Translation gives CASSQSLGRWDQYF.

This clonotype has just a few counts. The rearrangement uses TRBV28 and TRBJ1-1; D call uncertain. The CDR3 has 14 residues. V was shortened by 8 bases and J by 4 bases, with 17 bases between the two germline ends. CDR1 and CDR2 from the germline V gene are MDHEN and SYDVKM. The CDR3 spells CASQREGRVTEAFF. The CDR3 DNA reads TGTGCCAGCCAAAGGGAAGGGCGAGTCACTGAAGCTTTCTTT.

CDR3 residues: CASADNEQFF. The CDR3 bases are TGTGCCAGCGCCGACAATGAGCAGTTCTTC. V is TRBV9 and J is TRBJ2-1; D unresolved. The V end was cut by 7 bases, the J end by 5 bases, with 4 bases between. Germline V lookup: CDR1 SGDLS, CDR2 YYNGEE. The CDR3 loop spans 10 amino acids.

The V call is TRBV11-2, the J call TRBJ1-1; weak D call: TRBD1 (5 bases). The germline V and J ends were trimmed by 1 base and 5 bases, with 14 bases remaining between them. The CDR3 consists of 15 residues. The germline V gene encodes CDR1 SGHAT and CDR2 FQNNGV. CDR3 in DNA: TGTGCCAGCAGCTTAGCGGGTAGGGGAGGGACTGAAGCTTTCTTT. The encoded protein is CASSLAGRGGTEAFF.

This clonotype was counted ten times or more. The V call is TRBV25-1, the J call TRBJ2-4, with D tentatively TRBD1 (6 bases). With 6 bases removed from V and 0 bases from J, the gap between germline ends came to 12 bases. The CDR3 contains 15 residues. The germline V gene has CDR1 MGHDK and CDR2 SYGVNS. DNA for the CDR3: TGTGCCAGCAGCTTTGGGGGCATAGCCAAAAACATTCAGTACTTC. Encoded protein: CASSFGGIAKNIQYF.

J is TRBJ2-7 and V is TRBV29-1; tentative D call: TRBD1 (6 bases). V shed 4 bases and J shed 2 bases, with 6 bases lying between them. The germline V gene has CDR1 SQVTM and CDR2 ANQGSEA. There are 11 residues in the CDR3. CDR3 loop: CSVGDTYEQYV. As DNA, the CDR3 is TGCAGCGTTGGGGACACCTACGAGCAGTACGTC.

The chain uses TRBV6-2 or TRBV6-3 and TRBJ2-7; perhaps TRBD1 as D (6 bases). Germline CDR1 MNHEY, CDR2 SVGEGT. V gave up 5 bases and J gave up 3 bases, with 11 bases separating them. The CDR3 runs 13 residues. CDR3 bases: TGTGCCAGCAGTAATGGACAGCGCTACGAGCAGTACGTC. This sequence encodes CASSNGQRYEQYV.

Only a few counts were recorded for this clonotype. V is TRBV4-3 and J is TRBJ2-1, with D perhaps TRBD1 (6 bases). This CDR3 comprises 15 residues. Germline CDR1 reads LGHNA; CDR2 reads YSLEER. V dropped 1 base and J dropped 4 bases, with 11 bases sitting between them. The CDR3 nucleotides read TGCGCCAGCAGCCAAGCGACAGGCGCATACAATGAGCAGTTCTTC. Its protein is CASSQATGAYNEQFF.

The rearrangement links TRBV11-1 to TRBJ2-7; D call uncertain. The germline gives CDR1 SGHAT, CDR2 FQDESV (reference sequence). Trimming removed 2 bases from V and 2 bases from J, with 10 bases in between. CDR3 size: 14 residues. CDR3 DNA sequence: TGTGCCAGCAGCTTATTTGTTGGGCCCTACGAGCAGTACTTC. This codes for CASSLFVGPYEQYF.

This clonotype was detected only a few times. CDR3 in DNA: TGTGCCAGCAGTCCATTTCCGCCCTACGAGCAGTACTTC. This translates into CASSPFPPYEQYF. This chain connects TRBV27 to TRBJ2-7; no clear D. Germline lookup yields CDR1 MNHEY and CDR2 SMNVEV (reference sequence). V lost 5 bases and J 2 bases, leaving 10 bases between the germline ends. The CDR3 length is 13 residues.

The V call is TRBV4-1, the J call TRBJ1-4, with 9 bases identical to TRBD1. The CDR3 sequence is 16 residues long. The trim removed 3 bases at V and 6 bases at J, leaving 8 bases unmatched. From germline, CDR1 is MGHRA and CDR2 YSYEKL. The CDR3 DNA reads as TGCGCCAGCAGCCATCCCCCGGGACAGGGATATGAAAAACTGTTTTTT. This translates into CASSHPPGQGYEKLFF.

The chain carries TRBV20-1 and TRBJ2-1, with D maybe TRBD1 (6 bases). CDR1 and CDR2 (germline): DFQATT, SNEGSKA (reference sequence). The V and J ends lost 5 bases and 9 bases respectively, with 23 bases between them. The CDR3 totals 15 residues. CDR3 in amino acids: CSAAFEGKGVGEQFF. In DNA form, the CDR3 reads TGCAGTGCTGCCTTTGAGGGGAAGGGGGTTGGTGAGCAGTTCTTC.

CDR3 sequence: CALGGSFYNEQFF. DNA of the CDR3: TGTGCCTTGGGGGGGTCTTTCTACAATGAGCAGTTCTTC. The V gene is TRBV28, the J gene TRBJ2-1; 7 bases agree with TRBD2. Per the germline V gene, CDR1 is MDHEN and CDR2 is SYDVKM. CDR3 length equals 13 residues. The J segment lost 3 bases and the V segment lost 11 bases, leaving 7 bases of the junction unmatched.

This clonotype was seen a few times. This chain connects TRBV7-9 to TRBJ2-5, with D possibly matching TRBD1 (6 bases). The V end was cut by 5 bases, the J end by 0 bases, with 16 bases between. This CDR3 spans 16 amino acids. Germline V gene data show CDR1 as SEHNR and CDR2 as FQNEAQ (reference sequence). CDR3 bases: TGTGCCAGCAGCCCTAGCAGGGGCGAGTACCAAGAGACCCAGTACTTC. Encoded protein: CASSPSRGEYQETQYF.

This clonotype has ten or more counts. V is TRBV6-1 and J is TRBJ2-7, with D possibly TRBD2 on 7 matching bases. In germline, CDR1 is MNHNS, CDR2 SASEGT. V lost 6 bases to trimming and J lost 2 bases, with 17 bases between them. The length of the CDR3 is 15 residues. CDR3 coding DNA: TGTGCCAGCAGCAGCTGGGGGGGCTGGCCCTACGAGCAGTACGTC. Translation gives CASSSWGGWPYEQYV.

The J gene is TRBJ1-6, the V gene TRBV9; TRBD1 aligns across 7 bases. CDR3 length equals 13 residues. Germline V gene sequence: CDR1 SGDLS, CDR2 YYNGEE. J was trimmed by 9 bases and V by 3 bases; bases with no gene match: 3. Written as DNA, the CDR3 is TGTGCCAGCAGCGATACAGGGGTTTCACCCCTCCACTTT. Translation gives CASSDTGVSPLHF.